Listed below are T cell receptor beta chains from one sample, sequenced in a study of blood T cell repertoires in COVID-19. The table came from immunoSEQ multiplex PCR; TCRdb's copy has only in-frame clones and leaves some out. The table has 220,000 or so clones, about 88% seen once. The sequenced material came from peripheral blood. All receptors come from a woman between 50 and 59 years old with COVID-19, enrolled during active disease. Each CDR3 is given with its conserved first and last residue. Each record gives: clone size, J gene, V gene, D gene, CDR3 length, CDR3 protein. A D gene is named only where the DNA matches it firmly. Size is stated for part of the rows, as once, few or many counts, or as a class when the clone is expanded.

>NA|TRBJ1-2|TRBV19|NA|12
CASSWQNYGYTF
>NA|TRBJ2-3|TRBV19|TRBD1|14
CASSMGQGIDTQYF
>NA|TRBJ2-1|TRBV24-1|TRBD2|14
CATMTSGGYNEQFF
>NA|TRBJ1-6|TRBV7-8|NA|17
CASSYNILNSYNSPLHF
>NA|TRBJ2-3|TRBV30|NA|15
CAWGKTGGLGYTQYF
>once|TRBJ1-5|TRBV28|TRBD1|14
CASSEQGAQQPQHF
>NA|TRBJ1-6|TRBV19|TRBD1|14
CASSGRGIGSPLHF
>NA|TRBJ1-2|TRBV4-1|TRBD1|16
CASSRASGQGNSGYTF
>NA|TRBJ1-1|TRBV10-3|NA|12
CAISAGGTEAFF
>once|TRBJ1-5|TRBV3-1/TRBV3-2|NA|14
CASSRHISNQPQHF
>NA|TRBJ1-3|TRBV10-3|NA|16
CAISESNSFSGNTIYF
>NA|TRBJ1-4|TRBV28|TRBD1|16
CASSFPRDRGNEKLFF
>NA|TRBJ1-2|TRBV27|NA|15
CASSSGPRNYYGYTF
>NA|TRBJ1-6|TRBV6-1|NA|14
CASSEVSRISPLHF
>NA|TRBJ2-3|TRBV5-3|TRBD2|18
CARSLVGGGDPSTDTQYF
>NA|TRBJ1-4|TRBV6-5|NA|14
CASSYSGAGEKLFF
>NA|TRBJ2-6|TRBV10-1|NA|13
CASSFSGANVLTF
>NA|TRBJ2-4|TRBV7-9|NA|14
CASTPRRDGDIQYF
>NA|TRBJ1-1|TRBV7-9|NA|16
CASSLVNWGLGTEAFF
>NA|TRBJ2-3|TRBV25-1|NA|15
CASSVAETSTDTQYF
>NA|TRBJ2-3|TRBV24-1|TRBD2|17
CATSDYPRGGNTDTQYF
>NA|TRBJ1-4|TRBV6-5|NA|15
CASRPLMETNEKLFF
>NA|TRBJ2-7|TRBV30|TRBD2|16
CAWSRWTAGGKNEQYF
>NA|TRBJ2-6|TRBV19|NA|14
CASLNRGGANVLTF
>NA|TRBJ2-2|TRBV11-2|TRBD1|15
CASSLWDSHTGELFF
>NA|TRBJ2-7|TRBV12-3/TRBV12-4|NA|13
CASTLRGRYEQYF
>NA|TRBJ2-7|TRBV5-1|NA|13
CASSRDNSYEQYF
>NA|TRBJ2-6|TRBV13|NA|18
CASSLDPWSGPGANVLTF
>NA|TRBJ1-6|TRBV2|NA|13
CASRETRDSPLHF
>NA|TRBJ2-6|TRBV5-1|TRBD1|17
CASSLNYRGTGANVLTF
>NA|TRBJ1-2|TRBV5-4|TRBD1|13
CASSLGQGNGYTF
>NA|TRBJ1-1|TRBV7-6|NA|15
CASSLTGGGVREAFF